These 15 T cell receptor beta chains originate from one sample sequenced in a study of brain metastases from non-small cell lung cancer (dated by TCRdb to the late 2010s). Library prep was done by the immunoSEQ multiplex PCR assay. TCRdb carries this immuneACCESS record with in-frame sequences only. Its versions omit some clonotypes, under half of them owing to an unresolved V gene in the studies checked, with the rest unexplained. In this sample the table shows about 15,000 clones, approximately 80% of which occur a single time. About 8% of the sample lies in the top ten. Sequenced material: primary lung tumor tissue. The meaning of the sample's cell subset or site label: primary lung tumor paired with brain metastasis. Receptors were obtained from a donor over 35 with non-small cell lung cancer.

CDR3 DNA: TGTGCTAGTGGTTTGTTAAGACTAGCGGGGGGGCCAGATACGCAGTATTTT. Translating it yields CASGLLRLAGGPDTQYF. V and J are TRBV12-5 and TRBJ2-3, with 14 nucleotides matching TRBD2. The J segment lost 4 bases and the V segment lost 2 bases, leaving 5 bases of the junction unmatched. The CDR3 covers 17 residues. Per germline, CDR1 LGHNT and CDR2 FRNRAP.

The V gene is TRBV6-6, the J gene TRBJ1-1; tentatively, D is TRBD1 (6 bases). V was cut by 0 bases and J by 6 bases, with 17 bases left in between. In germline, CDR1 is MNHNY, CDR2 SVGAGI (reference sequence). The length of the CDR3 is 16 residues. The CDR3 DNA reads TGTGCCAGCAGTTACTCGGTGCGGGGGGCTTGGGCTGAAGCTTTCTTT. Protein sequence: CASSYSVRGAWAEAFF.

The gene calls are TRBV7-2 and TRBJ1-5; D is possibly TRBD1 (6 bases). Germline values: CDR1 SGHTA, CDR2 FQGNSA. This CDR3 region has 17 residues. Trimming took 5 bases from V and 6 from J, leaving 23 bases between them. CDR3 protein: CASSPARGFYTGQPQHF. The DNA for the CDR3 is TGTGCCAGCAGCCCCGCCAGGGGATTCTATACCGGTCAGCCCCAGCATTTT.

DNA of the CDR3: TGTGCCAGCAGCCAAGGGACCCCTGGGAGTCAGCCCCAGCATTTT. Translation gives CASSQGTPGSQPQHF. The chain combines TRBV3-1 (or the pseudogene TRBV3-2) with TRBJ1-5, with no clear D. CDR1 and CDR2 (germline): LGHDT, YNNKEL (reference sequence). V lost 1 base, J lost 6 bases, and 13 bases lay in between. The CDR3 loop spans 15 amino acids.

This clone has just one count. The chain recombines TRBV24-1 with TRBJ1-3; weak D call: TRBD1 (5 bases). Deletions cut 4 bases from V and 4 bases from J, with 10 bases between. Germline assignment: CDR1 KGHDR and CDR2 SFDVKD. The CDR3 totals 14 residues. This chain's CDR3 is CATSDPRTGNTIYF. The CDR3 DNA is TGTGCCACCAGTGACCCCCGGACAGGAAACACCATATATTTT.

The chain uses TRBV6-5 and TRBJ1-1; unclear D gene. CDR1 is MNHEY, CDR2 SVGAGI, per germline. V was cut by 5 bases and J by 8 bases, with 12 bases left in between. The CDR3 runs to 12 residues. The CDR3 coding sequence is TGTGCCAGCAGTAGCACCTCGGCGGAAGCTTTCTTT. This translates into CASSSTSAEAFF.

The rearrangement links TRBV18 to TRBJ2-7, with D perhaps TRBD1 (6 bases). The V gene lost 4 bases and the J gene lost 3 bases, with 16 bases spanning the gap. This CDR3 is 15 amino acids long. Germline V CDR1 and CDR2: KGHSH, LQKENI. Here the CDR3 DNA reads TGTGCCAGCTCACTCCAAGGGGGTAAGGTCTACGAGCAGTACTTC. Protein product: CASSLQGGKVYEQYF.

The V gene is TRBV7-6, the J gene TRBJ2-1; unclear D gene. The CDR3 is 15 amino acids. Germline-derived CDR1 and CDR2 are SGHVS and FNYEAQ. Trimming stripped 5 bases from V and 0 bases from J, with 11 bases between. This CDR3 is CASSQGRSSYNEQFF. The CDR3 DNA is TGTGCCAGCAGCCAAGGACGAAGCTCCTACAATGAGCAGTTCTTC.

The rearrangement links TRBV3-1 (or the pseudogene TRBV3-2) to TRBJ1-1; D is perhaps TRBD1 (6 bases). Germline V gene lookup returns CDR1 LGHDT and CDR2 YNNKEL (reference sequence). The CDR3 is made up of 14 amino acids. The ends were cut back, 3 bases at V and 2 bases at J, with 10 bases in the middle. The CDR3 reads CASSHWTENTEAFF. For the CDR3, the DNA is TGTGCCAGCAGCCATTGGACAGAAAACACTGAAGCTTTCTTT.

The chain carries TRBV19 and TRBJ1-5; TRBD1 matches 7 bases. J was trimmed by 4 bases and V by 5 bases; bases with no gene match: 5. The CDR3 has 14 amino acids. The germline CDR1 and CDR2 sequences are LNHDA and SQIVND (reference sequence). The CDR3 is CASSHGQVNQPQHF. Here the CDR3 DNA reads TGTGCCAGTAGTCACGGACAGGTTAATCAGCCCCAGCATTTT.

The CDR3 coding sequence is TGTGCCAGCAGCCCCGGGAGTACCACAGATACGCAGTATTTT. It yields the protein CASSPGSTTDTQYF. The gene calls are TRBV7-3 and TRBJ2-3; possibly TRBD2 for D (6 bases). CDR3 size: 14 residues. V lost 5 bases and J 2 bases, leaving 11 bases between the germline ends. Germline CDR1 is SGHTA and CDR2 is FQGTGA.

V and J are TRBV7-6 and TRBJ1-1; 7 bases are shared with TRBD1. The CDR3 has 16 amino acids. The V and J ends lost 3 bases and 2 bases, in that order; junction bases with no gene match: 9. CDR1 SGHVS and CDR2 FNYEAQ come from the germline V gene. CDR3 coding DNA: TGTGCCAGCAGCTTGGGCAGGGGGGTCGGCAACACTGAAGCTTTCTTT. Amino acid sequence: CASSLGRGVGNTEAFF.

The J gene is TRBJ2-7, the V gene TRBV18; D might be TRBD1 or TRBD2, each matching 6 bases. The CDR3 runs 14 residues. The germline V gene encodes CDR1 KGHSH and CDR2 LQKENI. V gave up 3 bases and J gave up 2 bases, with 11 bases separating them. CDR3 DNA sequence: TGTGCCAGCTCACCGGAGGAGGGGGCCTACGAGCAGTACTTC. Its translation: CASSPEEGAYEQYF.

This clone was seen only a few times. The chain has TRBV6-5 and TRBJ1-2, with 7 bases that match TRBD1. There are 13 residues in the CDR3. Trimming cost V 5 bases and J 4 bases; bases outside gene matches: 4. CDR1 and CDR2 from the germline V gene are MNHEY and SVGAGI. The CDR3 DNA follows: TGTGCCAGCAGTCTAGGGGGCGGCTATGGCTACACCTTC. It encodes CASSLGGGYGYTF.

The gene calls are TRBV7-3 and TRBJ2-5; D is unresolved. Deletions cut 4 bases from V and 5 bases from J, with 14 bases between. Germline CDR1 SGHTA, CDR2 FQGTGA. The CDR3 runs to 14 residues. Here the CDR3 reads CASSYGPLGETQYF. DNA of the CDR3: TGTGCCAGCAGCTACGGACCTTTGGGGGAGACCCAGTACTTC.